The rows below give T cell receptor beta chains drawn from one sample of a study of blood T cell repertoires in COVID-19. Sequencing was performed with immunoSEQ multiplex PCR; in TCRdb, only in-frame clones are kept and a portion is missing. The sample lists 40,000 to 60,000 clones; around three quarters were seen once. What was sequenced was peripheral blood. All receptors come from a man between 65 and 79 years old with acute or convalescent COVID-19. The CDR3 runs from the conserved cysteine through the conserved F or W. The D gene is left open where the match is weak. Clone size is shown for a subset of rows, as once, few, many or a class of expanded clone.

v_call: TRBV29-1; clone_size: NA; j_call: TRBJ2-1; d_call: TRBD2; cdr3_nt: TGCAGCGGGCGACTAGCGGGCGATTCCTACAATGAGCAGTTCTTC; cdr3_aa: CSGRLAGDSYNEQFF
v_call: TRBV5-1; clone_size: few; j_call: TRBJ2-3; d_call: NA; cdr3_nt: TGCGCCAGCAGCAAGGGACTTAGCACAGATACGCAGTATTTT; cdr3_aa: CASSKGLSTDTQYF
v_call: TRBV2; clone_size: NA; j_call: TRBJ2-7; d_call: NA; cdr3_nt: TGTGCCAGCAGTGAAGCGAGTCGGGGCTACGAGCAGTACTTC; cdr3_aa: CASSEASRGYEQYF
v_call: TRBV5-1; clone_size: NA; j_call: TRBJ1-1; d_call: NA; cdr3_nt: TGCGCCAGCAGCCCGGAGGGGTGGGCAGGGCAGAACACTGAAGCTTTCTTT; cdr3_aa: CASSPEGWAGQNTEAFF
v_call: TRBV5-1; clone_size: NA; j_call: TRBJ1-2; d_call: TRBD1; cdr3_nt: TGCGCCAGCAGCACCGGACAGGGGGTCTATGGCTACACCTTC; cdr3_aa: CASSTGQGVYGYTF
v_call: TRBV5-1; clone_size: NA; j_call: TRBJ1-2; d_call: NA; cdr3_nt: TGCGCCAGTACGAAGGAGTCCCCAACCTATGGCTACACCTTC; cdr3_aa: CASTKESPTYGYTF
v_call: TRBV10-3; clone_size: NA; j_call: TRBJ1-1; d_call: NA; cdr3_nt: TGTGCCATCAGTGATATTTTCTTCGCTGAAGCTTTCTTT; cdr3_aa: CAISDIFFAEAFF
v_call: TRBV7-3; clone_size: NA; j_call: TRBJ2-2; d_call: TRBD2; cdr3_nt: TGTGCCAGCAGCTTTAGCGGGAGCACCGGGGAGCTGTTTTTT; cdr3_aa: CASSFSGSTGELFF
v_call: TRBV9; clone_size: once; j_call: TRBJ1-2; d_call: NA; cdr3_nt: TGTGCCAGCAGCTCACTATGGGGCGACGGCTACACCTTC; cdr3_aa: CASSSLWGDGYTF
v_call: TRBV5-1; clone_size: NA; j_call: TRBJ2-6; d_call: NA; cdr3_nt: TGCGCCAGCAGCTGGGAGAGGCTGGATGGGGCCAACGTCCTGACTTTC; cdr3_aa: CASSWERLDGANVLTF
v_call: TRBV6-5; clone_size: NA; j_call: TRBJ2-7; d_call: NA; cdr3_nt: TGTGCCAGCAGCCGGACAAAAGCCTACGAGCAGTACTTC; cdr3_aa: CASSRTKAYEQYF
v_call: TRBV11-2; clone_size: NA; j_call: TRBJ2-1; d_call: NA; cdr3_nt: TGTGCCAGCCGTGACAATGAGCAGTTCTTC; cdr3_aa: CASRDNEQFF
v_call: TRBV10-3; clone_size: NA; j_call: TRBJ2-5; d_call: NA; cdr3_nt: TGTGCCATCGCGTCCGGGGTGGGAGAGACCCAGTACTTC; cdr3_aa: CAIASGVGETQYF
v_call: TRBV19; clone_size: NA; j_call: TRBJ2-7; d_call: TRBD1; cdr3_nt: TGTGCCAGTAGTATAGGGCAGGGGGTCCACGAGCAGTACTTC; cdr3_aa: CASSIGQGVHEQYF
v_call: TRBV11-2; clone_size: NA; j_call: TRBJ2-7; d_call: TRBD1; cdr3_nt: TGTGCCAGCAGCTTATTGGCAGGGGGCTACGAGCAGTACTTC; cdr3_aa: CASSLLAGGYEQYF
v_call: TRBV5-1; clone_size: NA; j_call: TRBJ2-5; d_call: TRBD2; cdr3_nt: TGCGCCAGCAGCTCCGGACTAGCGGGGGTGTTACAAGAGACCCAGTACTTC; cdr3_aa: CASSSGLAGVLQETQYF
v_call: TRBV10-3; clone_size: NA; j_call: TRBJ2-2; d_call: TRBD2; cdr3_nt: TGTGCCATCAGTGATTACAGCGGGGGGAACACCGGGGAGCTGTTTTTT; cdr3_aa: CAISDYSGGNTGELFF
v_call: TRBV6-5; clone_size: NA; j_call: TRBJ2-1; d_call: NA; cdr3_nt: TGTGCCAGCACCCGGGGGGCTCAAAATGAGCAGTTCTTC; cdr3_aa: CASTRGAQNEQFF
v_call: TRBV12-3/TRBV12-4; clone_size: NA; j_call: TRBJ1-2; d_call: NA; cdr3_nt: TGTGCCAGCAGTTTATCCAGGAACTATGGCTACACCTTC; cdr3_aa: CASSLSRNYGYTF
v_call: TRBV6-6; clone_size: few; j_call: TRBJ2-1; d_call: TRBD1; cdr3_nt: TGTGCCAGCAACCAGGGGGCGACGAAAAATGAGCAGTTCTTC; cdr3_aa: CASNQGATKNEQFF
v_call: TRBV27; clone_size: NA; j_call: TRBJ1-2; d_call: NA; cdr3_nt: TGTGCCAGCAGTTTCACAGGGAATGGAGGCTACACCTTC; cdr3_aa: CASSFTGNGGYTF
v_call: TRBV3-1/TRBV3-2; clone_size: few; j_call: TRBJ2-1; d_call: TRBD2; cdr3_nt: TGTGCCAGCAGCCAGAGGCTAGCGGACAATGAGCAGTTCTTC; cdr3_aa: CASSQRLADNEQFF
v_call: TRBV4-3; clone_size: once; j_call: TRBJ1-2; d_call: TRBD1; cdr3_nt: TGCGCCAGCAGCCATGGGGACAGGTTGGATGGCTACACCTTC; cdr3_aa: CASSHGDRLDGYTF
v_call: TRBV3-1/TRBV3-2; clone_size: NA; j_call: TRBJ2-7; d_call: NA; cdr3_nt: TGTGCCAGCAGCCAAGGGAGGGCCTCCTACGAGCAGTACTTC; cdr3_aa: CASSQGRASYEQYF
v_call: TRBV7-8; clone_size: NA; j_call: TRBJ1-5; d_call: TRBD1; cdr3_nt: TGTGCCAGCAGCCCCCCAGGGGGTAGCAATCAGCCCCAGCATTTT; cdr3_aa: CASSPPGGSNQPQHF
v_call: TRBV27; clone_size: NA; j_call: TRBJ2-1; d_call: TRBD2; cdr3_nt: TGTGCCAGCAGTTCGCCGGGACTAGGGCTTGAGCAGTTCTTC; cdr3_aa: CASSSPGLGLEQFF
v_call: TRBV7-9; clone_size: few; j_call: TRBJ1-1; d_call: NA; cdr3_nt: TGTGCCACCCCGGCGGGGTACAACACTGAAGCTTTCTTT; cdr3_aa: CATPAGYNTEAFF
v_call: TRBV5-6; clone_size: NA; j_call: TRBJ1-2; d_call: TRBD1; cdr3_nt: TGTGCCAGCAGCCGGGACAGGGAGGACTATGGCTACACCTTC; cdr3_aa: CASSRDREDYGYTF
v_call: TRBV10-3; clone_size: NA; j_call: TRBJ2-7; d_call: TRBD1; cdr3_nt: TGTGCCATCAGTGAAAGGACAGGGTCGGGAGAGCAGTACTTC; cdr3_aa: CAISERTGSGEQYF
v_call: TRBV29-1; clone_size: NA; j_call: TRBJ1-2; d_call: TRBD1; cdr3_nt: TGCAGCGTGTGGGACAGTTATAACTATGGCTACACCTTC; cdr3_aa: CSVWDSYNYGYTF
v_call: TRBV5-1; clone_size: NA; j_call: TRBJ2-2; d_call: TRBD2; cdr3_nt: TGCGCCAGCAGCTTGGCCATCGGGGGGGCGACCGGGGAGCTGTTTTTT; cdr3_aa: CASSLAIGGATGELFF
v_call: TRBV2; clone_size: NA; j_call: TRBJ1-5; d_call: NA; cdr3_nt: TGTGCCAGCAGCTTAGAGGGCGGGGATCAGCCCCAGCATTTT; cdr3_aa: CASSLEGGDQPQHF
v_call: TRBV13; clone_size: once; j_call: TRBJ1-6; d_call: NA; cdr3_nt: TGTGCCAGCAGCACCAACGGGACAATCCCCTCACCCCTCCACTTT; cdr3_aa: CASSTNGTIPSPLHF
v_call: TRBV19; clone_size: NA; j_call: TRBJ1-6; d_call: NA; cdr3_nt: TGTGCCAGTAGTATTTCGGGCAGGGATAATTCACCCCTCCACTTT; cdr3_aa: CASSISGRDNSPLHF
v_call: TRBV5-1; clone_size: NA; j_call: TRBJ2-5; d_call: TRBD2; cdr3_nt: TGCGCCAGCAGCTTGGGGGCCTCTAGCGGGCGCGGAGAGACCCAGTACTTC; cdr3_aa: CASSLGASSGRGETQYF
v_call: TRBV29-1; clone_size: NA; j_call: TRBJ2-1; d_call: NA; cdr3_nt: TGCAGCGTTGGGGGACTCTCCTACAATGAGCAGTTCTTC; cdr3_aa: CSVGGLSYNEQFF
v_call: TRBV6-5; clone_size: NA; j_call: TRBJ2-2; d_call: TRBD1; cdr3_nt: TGTGCCAGCAGGCGGACAGGGGTCAGGAGCGGGGAGCTGTTTTTT; cdr3_aa: CASRRTGVRSGELFF
v_call: TRBV5-6; clone_size: NA; j_call: TRBJ2-6; d_call: NA; cdr3_nt: TGTGCCAGCAGCTTGCTAGGACACAACTCTGGGGCCAACGTCCTGACTTTC; cdr3_aa: CASSLLGHNSGANVLTF
v_call: TRBV23-1; clone_size: NA; j_call: TRBJ2-1; d_call: NA; cdr3_nt: TGCGCCAGCAGCCGGAACAGGAGATACAATGAGCAGTTCTTC; cdr3_aa: CASSRNRRYNEQFF
v_call: TRBV19; clone_size: NA; j_call: TRBJ1-2; d_call: TRBD1; cdr3_nt: TGTGCCAGTAGTGAAACAGGGGGCCAAGGCTACACCTTC; cdr3_aa: CASSETGGQGYTF
v_call: TRBV12-3/TRBV12-4; clone_size: NA; j_call: TRBJ2-3; d_call: NA; cdr3_nt: TGTGCCAGCAGTTACGGAGGCACAGATACGCAGTATTTT; cdr3_aa: CASSYGGTDTQYF
v_call: TRBV3-1/TRBV3-2; clone_size: NA; j_call: TRBJ2-1; d_call: TRBD2; cdr3_nt: TGTGCCAGCAGCCAACAGCGACTAGCGGGAGCGGGCAATGAGCAGTTCTTC; cdr3_aa: CASSQQRLAGAGNEQFF
v_call: TRBV13; clone_size: NA; j_call: TRBJ2-3; d_call: NA; cdr3_nt: TGTGCCAGCAGCTTAGCGAGAGGAGATACGCAGTATTTT; cdr3_aa: CASSLARGDTQYF
v_call: TRBV28; clone_size: NA; j_call: TRBJ1-4; d_call: TRBD1; cdr3_nt: TGTGCCAGCAGTATCGTCCAGGGGGTCGCTGAAAAACTGTTTTTT; cdr3_aa: CASSIVQGVAEKLFF
v_call: TRBV18; clone_size: NA; j_call: TRBJ2-7; d_call: NA; cdr3_nt: TGTGCCAGCTCCCCCACCCAGGAAGAGTCCTACGAGCAGTACTTC; cdr3_aa: CASSPTQEESYEQYF
v_call: TRBV10-3; clone_size: NA; j_call: TRBJ2-7; d_call: TRBD1; cdr3_nt: TGTGCCACTCGGACAGGGGACTACGAGCAGTACTTC; cdr3_aa: CATRTGDYEQYF